The source of this TCR beta chain is a study of OX40 agonist ivuxolimab in advanced cancers. Overall study: Roughly two fifths of patients had received prior checkpoint inhibitor therapy.

Repertoires were generated with immunoSEQ multiplex PCR, while TCRdb's copy carries only in-frame clones and drops some. The sample contains fewer than 40,000 clones, less than 90% of which appear only once. Germline V gene sequence: CDR1 SGHVS, CDR2 FNYEAQ. CDR3 length: 16 amino acids. V shed 2 bases and J 5 bases; nucleotides not matched to a gene: 11. This TCR was sampled from an adult with an advanced solid tumor such as melanoma, head and neck, liver or kidney cancer. This sequence joins TRBV7-6 and TRBJ2-5; TRBD1 matches 7 bases. The specimen comprised CD4+ or CD8+ T cells sorted from blood, sampled in a trial of the OX40 agonist ivuxolimab. CDR3 residues: CASSLRPDRALETQYF. The CDR3 nucleotides read TGTGCCAGCAGCTTAAGACCCGACAGGGCGCTTGAGACCCAGTACTTC.